This TCR beta chain was captured in a study of blood T cell repertoires in COVID-19. Only in-frame clones appear in the TCRdb table, and some are missing; sequencing was by immunoSEQ multiplex PCR. Among approximately 300,000 clones listed, around 88% were seen once. This CDR3 has 15 residues. The V and J ends lost 0 bases and 4 bases, in that order; junction bases with no gene match: 2. Germline loops: CDR1 SGHRS, CDR2 YFSETQ. The chain joins TRBV5-1 to TRBJ1-3, with TRBD1 identical over 9 bases. This clonotype was sampled from a woman aged 45-65 years with acute or convalescent COVID-19. Sequenced material: peripheral blood. The CDR3 DNA follows: TGCGCCAGCAGCTTGGGACAGGGGGTAGGAAACACCATATATTTT. Protein: CASSLGQGVGNTIYF.